A selection of T cell receptor beta chains follows, all from one sample in a study of cytomegalovirus exposure and HLA in healthy donors. Sequencing used immunoSEQ multiplex PCR; TCRdb keeps in-frame clones, though not all of them. The table has 100,000 to 150,000 clones, less than 80% seen once; the top ten hold about 2%. The sample consisted of PBMCs. Source of these receptors: a female donor in good health and CMV-seropositive. Both conserved end residues are part of each CDR3. A D gene is named only where the DNA matches it firmly. Size is stated for part of the rows, as once, few or many counts, or as a class when the clone is expanded.

v_gene: TRBV7-6; d_gene: TRBD2; j_gene: TRBJ2-5; abundance: NA; CDR3nt: TGTGCCAGCAGCGCGGAGCGGGGGTTGGAGACCCAGTACTTC; CDR3aa: CASSAERGLETQYF
v_gene: TRBV15; d_gene: NA; j_gene: TRBJ2-7; abundance: NA; CDR3nt: TGTGCCACCAGTTATGACACTGAATACGAGCAGTACTTC; CDR3aa: CATSYDTEYEQYF
v_gene: TRBV9; d_gene: NA; j_gene: TRBJ2-7; abundance: NA; CDR3nt: TGTGCCAGCAGCGTAGAGGACAGATCCTTCGAGCAGTACTTC; CDR3aa: CASSVEDRSFEQYF
v_gene: TRBV21-1; d_gene: NA; j_gene: TRBJ2-5; abundance: NA; CDR3nt: TGTGCCAGCAGCGGAAGGACTAGCGGGAGGCCGGGGAAAGAGACCCAGTACTTC; CDR3aa: CASSGRTSGRPGKETQYF
v_gene: TRBV6-6; d_gene: TRBD2; j_gene: TRBJ2-3; abundance: NA; CDR3nt: TGTGCCAGCAGCCCGGGGGGTAGGACAGATACGCAGTATTTT; CDR3aa: CASSPGGRTDTQYF
v_gene: TRBV5-1; d_gene: TRBD1; j_gene: TRBJ2-1; abundance: NA; CDR3nt: TGCGCCAGCAGCTCCGCTCGGACAGGGCCATTGAGGTGGCAGTTCTTC; CDR3aa: CASSSARTGPLRWQFF
v_gene: TRBV6-1; d_gene: NA; j_gene: TRBJ1-6; abundance: once; CDR3nt: TGTGCCAGCAGTGAAGCGGACAGACCTCAACCTAATAATTCACCCCTCCACTTT; CDR3aa: CASSEADRPQPNNSPLHF
v_gene: TRBV30; d_gene: NA; j_gene: TRBJ1-1; abundance: NA; CDR3nt: TGTGCCTGGAGTGTGGACATGAACACTGAAGCTTTCTTT; CDR3aa: CAWSVDMNTEAFF
v_gene: TRBV2; d_gene: TRBD1; j_gene: TRBJ1-5; abundance: NA; CDR3nt: TGTGCCAGCAGTGATACAGGGGGGATTCAGCCCCAGCATTTT; CDR3aa: CASSDTGGIQPQHF
v_gene: TRBV15; d_gene: NA; j_gene: TRBJ2-1; abundance: NA; CDR3nt: TGTGCCACCAGCAGCCCAGGGTCCTCGGTGAAAGAATCCTACAATGAGCAGTTCTTC; CDR3aa: CATSSPGSSVKESYNEQFF
v_gene: TRBV10-3; d_gene: NA; j_gene: TRBJ1-1; abundance: NA; CDR3nt: TGTGCCATTTCCCCTGGCGGGCGGAACACTGAAGCTTTCTTT; CDR3aa: CAISPGGRNTEAFF
v_gene: TRBV14; d_gene: NA; j_gene: TRBJ1-2; abundance: NA; CDR3nt: TGTGCCAGCAGCCTTTCGAACAGGAGTGGAGGCTACACCTTC; CDR3aa: CASSLSNRSGGYTF
v_gene: TRBV7-6; d_gene: TRBD2; j_gene: TRBJ2-4; abundance: NA; CDR3nt: TGTGCCAGCAGCTCGGGGGGGCGGGTAGACAAAAACATTCAGTACTTC; CDR3aa: CASSSGGRVDKNIQYF
v_gene: TRBV10-3; d_gene: TRBD2; j_gene: TRBJ2-3; abundance: NA; CDR3nt: TGTGCCATCAAACTAGCGGGAGCGGCAGATACGCAGTATTTT; CDR3aa: CAIKLAGAADTQYF
v_gene: TRBV30; d_gene: TRBD1; j_gene: TRBJ1-1; abundance: NA; CDR3nt: TGTGCCTGGGAGGGGGCAGGGGGCACGAACACTGAAGCTTTCTTT; CDR3aa: CAWEGAGGTNTEAFF
v_gene: TRBV27; d_gene: NA; j_gene: TRBJ2-7; abundance: NA; CDR3nt: TGTGCCAGCAGTTTAATTTCTCAGGGGTCTGGCGAGCAGTACTTC; CDR3aa: CASSLISQGSGEQYF